This record looks at one T cell receptor beta chain sequence and its context. The target antigen is unknown. The data were taken from a study of blood T cells in healthy people across ages. Regarding the study as a whole: Older individuals had lower TCR beta diversity per million T cells (the decline was roughly linear). Investigators viewed diversity estimates from one million T cells as underestimates, the study reported.

J gave up 4 bases and V 1 base, and 12 bases lay outside the gene matches. The CDR3 runs to 18 residues. In germline, CDR1 is SGHRS, CDR2 YFSETQ. The authors ran a second PCR of 7 to 11 cycles using a sample-barcoded 5' primer and a J-beta primer mix. TCRdb ran MiXCR on the 5' RACE reads and lists one entry per CDR3 protein. This table has nearly 1 million distinct CDR3 sequences, approximately 50% appearing once. The chain is built from TRBV5-1 and TRBJ2-1; 9 bases match TRBD2. This clonotype was sampled from a woman in her sixties in good health. The sample was blood. CDR3: CASSLLREGLKGYNEQFF. The DNA for the CDR3 is TGCGCCAGCAGCTTGCTGCGGGAGGGCCTGAAGGGATACAATGAGCAGTTCTTC.